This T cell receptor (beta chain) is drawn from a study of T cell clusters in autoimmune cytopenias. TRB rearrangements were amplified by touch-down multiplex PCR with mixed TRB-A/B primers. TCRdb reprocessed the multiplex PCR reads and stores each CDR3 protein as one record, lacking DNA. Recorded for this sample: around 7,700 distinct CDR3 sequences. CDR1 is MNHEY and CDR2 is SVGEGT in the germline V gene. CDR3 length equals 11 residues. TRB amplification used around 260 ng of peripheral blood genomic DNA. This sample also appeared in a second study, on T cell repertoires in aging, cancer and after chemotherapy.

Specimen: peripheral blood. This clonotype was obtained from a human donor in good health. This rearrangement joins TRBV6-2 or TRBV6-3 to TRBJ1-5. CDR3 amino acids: CASSEAGVQHF.